The 18 T cell receptor beta chains below come from one sample, sequenced in a study of cytomegalovirus exposure and HLA in healthy donors. Vbeta (60) and Jbeta (13) primers were used in the PCR. Clones were sequenced by immunoSEQ multiplex PCR, and TCRdb holds only the in-frame ones, with some missing. The sample lists over 150,000 clones; about 80% were seen once. Sequenced sample: PBMCs. Receptor source: a woman aged 50 to 60 in good health and CMV-seronegative.

V and J are TRBV11-2 and TRBJ2-5; TRBD2 agrees at 15 bases. The CDR3 is made up of 17 amino acids. Trimming cost V 5 bases and J 5 bases; bases outside gene matches: 9. Germline CDR1 is SGHAT and CDR2 is FQNNGV. This chain's CDR3 is CASSLGLAGGSGETQYF. The CDR3 region has the DNA TGTGCCAGCAGCCTAGGACTAGCGGGGGGGTCTGGGGAGACCCAGTACTTC.

As regards this clone: At one end the junction does not follow the germline gene, possibly because of a read error. The rearrangement links TRBV19 to TRBJ1-2; D gene ambiguous. The CDR3 loop spans 13 amino acids. Germline-derived CDR1 and CDR2 are LNHDA and SQIVND (reference sequence). The CDR3 DNA sequence: TGTGCCAGTAGTCCAGGTCCCTCCTATCGCTACACCTTC. Amino acid sequence: CASSPGPSYRYTF.

The V and J genes are TRBV27 and TRBJ2-5, with 8 bases lining up with TRBD2. The germline CDR1 and CDR2 sequences are MNHEY and SMNVEV (reference sequence). This CDR3 has 15 amino acids. Trimming removed 8 bases from V and 4 bases from J; junction bases left unmatched: 12. The CDR3 is CASASAGLAGETQYF. CDR3 nucleotides: TGTGCCAGCGCCTCGGCCGGGCTAGCGGGAGAGACCCAGTACTTC.

The rearrangement joins TRBV5-1 to TRBJ2-1, with 11 bases lining up with TRBD2. With 4 bases clipped from V and 4 bases from J, the junction kept 1 base outside the gene matches. The CDR3 contains 14 residues. The germline V gene has CDR1 SGHRS and CDR2 YFSETQ. The CDR3 reads CASSTSGSYNEQFF. DNA of the CDR3: TGCGCCAGCAGCACTAGCGGGAGTTACAATGAGCAGTTCTTC.

The chain couples TRBV9 to TRBJ2-3, with D tentatively TRBD1 (6 bases). The V end was cut by 4 bases, the J end by 2 bases, with 17 bases between. Germline CDR1 is SGDLS and CDR2 is YYNGEE. The CDR3 has 16 amino acids. CDR3 loop: CASSYYRDTYTDTQYF. DNA for the CDR3: TGTGCCAGCAGCTACTACCGGGACACCTACACAGATACGCAGTATTTT. Using reference TRBV9 and TRBJ2-3 for the parts outside the CDR3, the full variable domain is DSGVTQTPKHLITATGQRVTLRCSPRSGDLSVYWYQQSLDQGLQFLIQYYNGEERAKGNILERFSAQQFPDLHSELNLSSLELGDSALYFCASSYYRDTYTDTQYFGPGTRLTVL.

This chain connects TRBV5-4 to TRBJ1-2; 7 bases are a match to TRBD1. With V trimmed by 1 base and J by 6 bases, 3 bases remained unmatched. The germline gives CDR1 SGHNT, CDR2 YYREEE (reference sequence). The CDR3 spans 13 residues. The CDR3, as DNA: TGTGCCAGCAGCTTGCAGGGGGAGGATGGCTACACCTTC. The encoded protein is CASSLQGEDGYTF.

This clone was seen once. The gene calls are TRBV27 and TRBJ1-6; 7 bases map to TRBD1. The trim removed 3 bases at V and 6 bases at J, leaving 5 bases unmatched. In germline, CDR1 is MNHEY, CDR2 SMNVEV (reference sequence). The CDR3 runs 15 residues. The CDR3, as DNA: TGTGCCAGCAGTTTCGAGGGGGCGGCTAATTCACCCCTCCACTTT. This sequence encodes CASSFEGAANSPLHF.

The V and J genes are TRBV9 and TRBJ1-6; TRBD1 matches 10 bases. The CDR3 is made up of 20 amino acids. The germline V gene encodes CDR1 SGDLS and CDR2 YYNGEE. The V segment lost 2 bases and the J segment 6 bases; nucleotides outside the gene matches: 17. The CDR3 sequence: CASSVQPRGTGVGGNSPLHF. CDR3 DNA: TGTGCCAGCAGCGTCCAGCCCCGGGGGACAGGGGTCGGCGGTAATTCACCCCTCCACTTT.

This clone has just one count. The chain uses TRBV5-1 and TRBJ1-5; D is uncertain. Trimming stripped 6 bases from V and 6 bases from J, with 13 bases between. From germline, CDR1 is SGHRS and CDR2 YFSETQ. This CDR3 is built from 13 residues. CDR3 DNA sequence: TGCGCCAGCATAATTATAAGGAGTCAGCCCCAGCATTTT. It encodes CASIIIRSQPQHF.

This chain connects TRBV7-2 to TRBJ1-1, with TRBD1 matching 8 bases. The CDR3 is 16 residues long. Germline V gene data show CDR1 as SGHTA and CDR2 as FQGNSA. V dropped 5 bases and J dropped 0; count of bases not matched to a gene: 8. Written as DNA, the CDR3 is TGTGCCAGCAGCCCCCGAAGGACAGGGTTGAACACTGAAGCTTTCTTT. This sequence encodes CASSPRRTGLNTEAFF.

The chain's CDR3 is CASSLDRDTDTQYF. CDR3 nucleotide sequence: TGTGCCAGCAGCTTAGACAGGGACACAGATACGCAGTATTTT. The rearrangement uses TRBV7-2 and TRBJ2-3; TRBD1 might be the D (6 bases). This CDR3 has 14 residues. V was clipped by 1 base and J by 2 bases, with 7 bases between them. From germline, CDR1 is SGHTA and CDR2 FQGNSA.

The sample holds a few counts of this clone. This chain links TRBV27 with TRBJ1-1; 7 bases agree with TRBD1. Trimming removed 5 bases from V and 2 bases from J; junction bases left unmatched: 8. The CDR3 is 15 amino acids. CDR1 and CDR2 (germline): MNHEY, SMNVEV (reference sequence). The CDR3 sequence is CASSPDRAPNTEAFF. The CDR3, as DNA: TGTGCCAGCAGTCCAGACAGGGCCCCAAACACTGAAGCTTTCTTT.

The chain combines TRBV25-1 with TRBJ2-5, with TRBD1 identical over 8 bases. This CDR3 contains 15 residues. The V segment lost 4 bases and the J segment 3 bases; nucleotides outside the gene matches: 7. CDR1 and CDR2 (germline): MGHDK, SYGVNS. The CDR3 here is CASSAMTGAKETQYF. The CDR3 DNA sequence: TGTGCCAGCAGTGCCATGACAGGGGCAAAAGAGACCCAGTACTTC. Complete variable domain (other parts from reference TRBV25-1 and TRBJ2-5): EADIYQTPRYLVIGTGKKITLECSQTMGHDKMYWYQQDPGMELHLIHYSYGVNSTEKGDLSSESTVSRIRTEHFPLTLESARPSHTSQYLCASSAMTGAKETQYFGPGTRLLVL.

The V call is TRBV6-5, the J call TRBJ2-7, with 8 bases lining up with TRBD2. Unmatched junction bases numbered 6, after V lost 0 bases and J lost 5 bases. The CDR3 loop spans 15 amino acids. The germline CDR1 and CDR2 sequences are MNHEY and SVGAGI. CDR3 nucleotide sequence: TGTGCCAGCAGTTACTCTGCGGGGGGAGTGGACGAGCAGTACTTC. Residues: CASSYSAGGVDEQYF.

This rearrangement joins TRBV18 to TRBJ2-1; 12 positions match TRBD2. This CDR3 contains 15 residues. V was clipped by 6 bases and J by 7 bases; unmatched bases: 7. The germline V gene has CDR1 KGHSH and CDR2 LQKENI. The CDR3 DNA reads TGTGCCAGCTCCCATGGGACTAGCGGGCAGAATGAGCAGTTCTTC. Its translation is CASSHGTSGQNEQFF.

The chain uses TRBV21-1 and TRBJ2-2; TRBD2 is taken as the D call from the table, unchecked against the DNA. TRBV21-1 is termed a pseudogene. CDR3 length: 17 residues. CDR3 coding DNA: TGTGCCAGCAGCAAAGGTTTCGGGGGGCATAACACCGGGGAGCTGTTTTTT. It is translated as CASSKGFGGHNTGELFF.

The CDR3 DNA follows: TGTGCCAGCAGTTTGGGGAGACAAGAGACCCAGTACTTC. Its protein product is CASSLGRQETQYF. This chain joins TRBV2 and TRBJ2-5; weak D call: TRBD2 (5 bases). Germline CDR1 is SNHLY and CDR2 is FYNNEI. This CDR3 has 13 residues. V was trimmed by 5 bases and J by 2 bases, leaving 9 bases between them.

The rearrangement uses TRBV7-2 and TRBJ2-5; a weak D match, TRBD1 (5 bases). Per the germline V gene, CDR1 is SGHTA and CDR2 is FQGNSA. V was trimmed by 5 bases and J by 5 bases, leaving 12 bases between them. The CDR3 loop spans 13 amino acids. For the CDR3, the DNA is TGTGCCAGCAGCCTAGGGGCTGGGGAGACCCAGTACTTC. Amino acid sequence: CASSLGAGETQYF.